This T cell receptor beta chain was obtained from a study of a mutant IDH1 vaccine in newly diagnosed glioma (dated by TCRdb to the early 2020s). Describing the broader study: Patients were given eight vaccinations, in weeks 1, 3, 5, 7, 11, 15, 19 and 23, which matched visits V03 through V10. Vaccination began 4-6 weeks after radiotherapy alone, or alongside temozolomide cycles in the chemotherapy-containing groups. Of the roughly 33 treated patients, approximately 60% were male and approximately 40% were female, and a mean age of about 37 years was recorded. Before enrollment, most patients had been given radiochemotherapy with temozolomide as standard therapy, while the rest had received either radiotherapy alone or temozolomide alone. Peripheral blood samples were drawn at six visits, namely V03 (baseline), V05, V07, V10, V12 and V13. Longitudinal TCRB deep sequencing was done for 25 to 30 treated patients, wherever samples were available for exploratory analyses.

Cut back by 1 base and 3 bases, the V and J ends lie 1 base apart. The germline V gene gives CDR1 as SGHVS and CDR2 as FQNEAQ. The CDR3 holds 11 amino acids from the cysteine to the phenylalanine. Only the CDR3 part of the read is kept: 33 bases, read in frame from the first base. Libraries were made using the immunoSEQ multiplex PCR assay. The hsTCRB Kit was used according to the manufacturer's protocol to amplify rearranged TCR beta chain sequences. TCRB libraries were sequenced on an Illumina MiSeq. Per the source publication's procedure: Demultiplexing, trimming and gene mapping were performed with the kit vendor's proprietary platform. Sourced from immuneACCESS, this table was stored by TCRdb with only in-frame sequences that have V and J called. A share of the clones is absent; for the studies checked, an unresolved V gene accounts for under half, and the remainder has no known explanation. The V and J calls and the clone size are those of that table, but D and trimming were determined from the DNA. This sample is represented by 100,000 to 120,000 clones; roughly 88% of them were singletons. The ten most abundant clones make up under 0.8% of the sample.

Results the study describes overall, beyond this receptor: The authors noted that analyses of patient blood samples could not be reproduced because of sample limitations. Selection of PBMC samples for TCRB deep sequencing was based on availability. Immune responses induced by the vaccine were seen in roughly 92% of patients across multiple MHC alleles. Pseudoprogression appeared unrelated to alterations in the top peripheral T cell clonotypes detected by TCRB sequencing.

The time point label here, explained by the study, means: week 11, during vaccination. Every vaccine dose consisted of 300 ug of a 20-mer mutant IDH1 peptide in Montanide, administered subcutaneously together with topical imiquimod. All donors had newly diagnosed IDH1-mutant astrocytomas of WHO grade 3 or 4 that showed loss of nuclear ATRX. The samples were drawn from NOA16, a multicentre, single-arm, open-label phase I trial in Germany that tested a mutant IDH1 peptide vaccine in humans for the first time. Genomic DNA for TCRB sequencing was extracted from EDTA blood using the DNeasy Blood and Tissue Kit. Note on this clone: Its antigen specificity is not known. No much larger clone is present one base from it, and per-base qualities are unavailable.

The sample consisted of PBMCs, taken from a glioma patient whose treatment included an IDH1 peptide vaccine. The rearranged chain carries TRBV7-8 and TRBJ2-7; there is no confident call for the D gene. This sequence was found in a woman aged 45-60 years with glioma. The nucleotides read TGTGCCAGCAGCTTAGACTACGAGCAGTACTTC. It translates to CASSLDYEQYF.